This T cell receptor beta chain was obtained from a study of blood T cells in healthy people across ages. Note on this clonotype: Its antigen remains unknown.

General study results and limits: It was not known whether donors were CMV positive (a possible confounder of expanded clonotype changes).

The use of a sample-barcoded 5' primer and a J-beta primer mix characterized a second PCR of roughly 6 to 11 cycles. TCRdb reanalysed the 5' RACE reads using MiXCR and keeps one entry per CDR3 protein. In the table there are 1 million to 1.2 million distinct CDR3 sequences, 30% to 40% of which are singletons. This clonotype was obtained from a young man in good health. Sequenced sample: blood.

The CDR3 region is CASSASTWRYTQYF. The CDR3 DNA reads as TGTGCCAGCAGCGCTAGCACCTGGAGATATACGCAGTATTTT. The chain combines TRBV9 with TRBJ2-3; perhaps TRBD2 as D (5 bases). CDR1 SGDLS and CDR2 YYNGEE come from the germline V gene. The CDR3 extends over 14 amino acids. Trimming cost V 3 bases and J 7 bases, with 15 bases left between them. The full variable domain, completed using reference TRBV9 and TRBJ2-3, is DSGVTQTPKHLITATGQRVTLRCSPRSGDLSVYWYQQSLDQGLQFLIQYYNGEERAKGNILERFSAQQFPDLHSELNLSSLELGDSALYFCASSASTWRYTQYFGPGTRLTVL.